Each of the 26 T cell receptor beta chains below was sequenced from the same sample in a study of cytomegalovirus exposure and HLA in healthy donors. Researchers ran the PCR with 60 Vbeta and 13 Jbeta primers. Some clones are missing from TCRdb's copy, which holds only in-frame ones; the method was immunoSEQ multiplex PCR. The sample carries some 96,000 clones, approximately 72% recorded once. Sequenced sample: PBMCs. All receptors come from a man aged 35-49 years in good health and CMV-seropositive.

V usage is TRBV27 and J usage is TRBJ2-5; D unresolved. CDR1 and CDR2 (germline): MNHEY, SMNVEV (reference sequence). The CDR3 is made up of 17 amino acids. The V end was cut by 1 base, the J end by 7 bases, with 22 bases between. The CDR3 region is CASSLWSVPGAPATQYF. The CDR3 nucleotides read TGTGCCAGCAGTTTATGGTCCGTCCCCGGAGCCCCGGCGACCCAGTACTTC.

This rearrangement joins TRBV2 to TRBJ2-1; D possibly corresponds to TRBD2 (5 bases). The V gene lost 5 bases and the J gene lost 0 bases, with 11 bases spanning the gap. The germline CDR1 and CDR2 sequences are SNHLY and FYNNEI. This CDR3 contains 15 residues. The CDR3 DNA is TGTGCCAGCAGTAGAGCGGAAATCTCCTACAATGAGCAGTTCTTC. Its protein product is CASSRAEISYNEQFF.

The CDR3 DNA reads as TGCGCCAGCAGTGAGAGTATGGCTAGCACAGATACGCAGTATTTT. It is translated as CASSESMASTDTQYF. V and J are TRBV10-1 and TRBJ2-3; unclear D gene. Germline loops: CDR1 WNHNN, CDR2 SYGVQD (reference sequence). Trimming removed 2 bases from V and 0 bases from J, with 9 bases in between. This CDR3 has 15 amino acids.

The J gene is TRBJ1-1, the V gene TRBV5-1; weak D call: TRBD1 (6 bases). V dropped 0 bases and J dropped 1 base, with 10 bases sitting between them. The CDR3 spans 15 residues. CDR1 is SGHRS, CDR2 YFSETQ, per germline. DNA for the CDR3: TGCGCCAGCAGCTTGGCGGGGGGCGCGAACACTGAAGCTTTCTTT. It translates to CASSLAGGANTEAFF.

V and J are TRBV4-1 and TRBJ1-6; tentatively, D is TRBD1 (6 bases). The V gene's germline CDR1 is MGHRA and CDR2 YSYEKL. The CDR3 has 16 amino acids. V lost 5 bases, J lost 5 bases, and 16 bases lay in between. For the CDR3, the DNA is TGCGCCAGCAGCGACAGGTCCCATGAGGATAATTCACCCCTCCACTTT. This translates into CASSDRSHEDNSPLHF.

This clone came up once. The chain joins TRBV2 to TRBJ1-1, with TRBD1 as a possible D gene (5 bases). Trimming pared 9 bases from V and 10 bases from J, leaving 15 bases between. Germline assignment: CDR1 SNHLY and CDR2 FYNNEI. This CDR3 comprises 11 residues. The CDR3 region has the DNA TGTGCCAGGGCTACGACAGTTGGAGCTTTCTTT. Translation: CARATTVGAFF.

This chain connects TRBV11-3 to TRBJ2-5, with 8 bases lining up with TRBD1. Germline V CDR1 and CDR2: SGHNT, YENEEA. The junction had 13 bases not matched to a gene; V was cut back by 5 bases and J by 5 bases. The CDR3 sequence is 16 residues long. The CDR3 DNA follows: TGTGCCAGCAGCCAAGGGGTCAGGGGGCCAGAGGAGACCCAGTACTTC. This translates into CASSQGVRGPEETQYF.

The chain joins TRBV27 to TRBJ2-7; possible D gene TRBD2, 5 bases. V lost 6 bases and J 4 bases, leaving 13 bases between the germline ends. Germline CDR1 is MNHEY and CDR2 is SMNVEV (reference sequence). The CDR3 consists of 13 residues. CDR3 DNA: TGTGCCAGCAGCCTCGACTATGCATACGAGCAGTACTTC. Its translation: CASSLDYAYEQYF.

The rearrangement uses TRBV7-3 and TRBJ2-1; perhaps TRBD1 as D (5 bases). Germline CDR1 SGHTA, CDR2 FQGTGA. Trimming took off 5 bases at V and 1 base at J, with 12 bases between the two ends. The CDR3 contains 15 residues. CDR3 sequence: CASSPFRDSYNEQFF. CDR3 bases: TGTGCCAGCAGCCCATTCAGGGATTCCTACAATGAGCAGTTCTTC.

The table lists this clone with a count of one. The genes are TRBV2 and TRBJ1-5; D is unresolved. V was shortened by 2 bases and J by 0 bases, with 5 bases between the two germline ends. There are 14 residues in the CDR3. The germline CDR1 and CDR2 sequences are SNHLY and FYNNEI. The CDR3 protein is CASSESFSNQPQHF. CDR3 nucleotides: TGTGCCAGCAGTGAATCTTTTAGCAATCAGCCCCAGCATTTT.

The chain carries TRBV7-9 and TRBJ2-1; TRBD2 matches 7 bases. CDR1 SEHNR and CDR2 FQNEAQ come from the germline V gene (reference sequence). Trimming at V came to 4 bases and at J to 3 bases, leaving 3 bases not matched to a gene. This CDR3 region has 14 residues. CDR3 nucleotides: TGTGCCAGCAGCTCGTGGGGGGGCTACAATGAGCAGTTCTTC. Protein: CASSSWGGYNEQFF.

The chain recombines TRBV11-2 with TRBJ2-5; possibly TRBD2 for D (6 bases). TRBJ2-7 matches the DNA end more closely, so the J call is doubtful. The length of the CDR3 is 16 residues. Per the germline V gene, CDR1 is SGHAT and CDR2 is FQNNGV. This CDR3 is CASSPLSGLGAYEQYF. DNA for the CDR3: TGTGCCAGCAGCCCCCTCAGCGGGCTTGGGGCGTACGAGCAGTACTTC.

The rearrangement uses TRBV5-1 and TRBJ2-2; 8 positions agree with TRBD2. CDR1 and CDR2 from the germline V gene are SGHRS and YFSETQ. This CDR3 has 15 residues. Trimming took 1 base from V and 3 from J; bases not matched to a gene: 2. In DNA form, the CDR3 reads TGCGCCAGCAGCTTGTCGGGGGGGGACACCGGGGAGCTGTTTTTT. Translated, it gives CASSLSGGDTGELFF.

CDR3 bases: TGTGCCAGCAGCTCCCAGGGACTCGCGAACACCGGGGAGCTGTTTTTT. Protein product: CASSSQGLANTGELFF. J is TRBJ2-2 and V is TRBV2; maybe TRBD2 (6 bases). V gave up 6 bases and J gave up 0 bases, with 14 bases separating them. Germline CDR1 SNHLY, CDR2 FYNNEI. The CDR3 contains 16 residues.

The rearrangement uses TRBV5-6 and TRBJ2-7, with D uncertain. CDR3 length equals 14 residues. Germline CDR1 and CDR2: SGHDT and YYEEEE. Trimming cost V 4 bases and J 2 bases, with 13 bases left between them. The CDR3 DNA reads TGTGCCAGCAGCGCAGGTCGGCTCGCCTACGAGCAGTACTTC. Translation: CASSAGRLAYEQYF.

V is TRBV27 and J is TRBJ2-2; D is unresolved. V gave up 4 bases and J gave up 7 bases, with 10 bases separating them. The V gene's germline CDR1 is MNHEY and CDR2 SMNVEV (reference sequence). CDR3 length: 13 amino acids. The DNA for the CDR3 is TGTGCCAGCAGTTCGACTTCTATCGGGGAGCTGTTTTTT. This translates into CASSSTSIGELFF.

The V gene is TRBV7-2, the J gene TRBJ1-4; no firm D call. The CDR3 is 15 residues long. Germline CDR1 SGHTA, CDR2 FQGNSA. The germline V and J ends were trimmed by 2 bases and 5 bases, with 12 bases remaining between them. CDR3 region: CASSLISGENEKLFF. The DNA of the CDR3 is TGTGCCAGCAGCTTAATTTCGGGTGAAAATGAAAAACTGTTTTTT.

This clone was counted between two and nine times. In DNA, the CDR3 is TGTGCAAGTCGCTTAGCGAGGCGGACTGGCTCCTACAATGAGCAGTTCTTC. Translated, it gives CASRLARRTGSYNEQFF. The chain carries TRBV12-2 and TRBJ2-1; the table calls TRBD2, which could not be checked here. TRBV12-2 is a pseudogene segment. The CDR3 length is 17 residues.

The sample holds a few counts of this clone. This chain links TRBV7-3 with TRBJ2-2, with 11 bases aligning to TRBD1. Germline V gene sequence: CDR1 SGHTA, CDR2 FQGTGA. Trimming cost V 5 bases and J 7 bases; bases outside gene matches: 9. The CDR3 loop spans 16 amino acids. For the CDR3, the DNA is TGTGCCAGCAGCCCAAATGGACAGGGGGCCGGCGGGGAGCTGTTTTTT. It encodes CASSPNGQGAGGELFF.

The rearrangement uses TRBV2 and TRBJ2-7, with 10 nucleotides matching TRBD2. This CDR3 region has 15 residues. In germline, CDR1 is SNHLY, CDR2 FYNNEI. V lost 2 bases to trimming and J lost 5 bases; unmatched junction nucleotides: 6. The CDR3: CASSESIGTSDEQYF. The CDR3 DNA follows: TGTGCCAGCAGTGAATCCATTGGGACTAGCGACGAGCAGTACTTC.

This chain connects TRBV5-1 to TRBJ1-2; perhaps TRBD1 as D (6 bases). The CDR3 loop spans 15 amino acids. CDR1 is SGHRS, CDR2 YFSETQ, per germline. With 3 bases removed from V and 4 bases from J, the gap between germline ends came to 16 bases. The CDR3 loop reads CASSSRQDSFYGYTF. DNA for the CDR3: TGCGCCAGCAGCTCAAGACAGGATTCCTTCTATGGCTACACCTTC.

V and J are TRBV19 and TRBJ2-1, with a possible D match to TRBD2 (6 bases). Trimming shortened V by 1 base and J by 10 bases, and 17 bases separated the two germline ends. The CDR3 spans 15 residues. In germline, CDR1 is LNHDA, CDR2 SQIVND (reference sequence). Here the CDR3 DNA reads TGTGCCAGTAGTATAGGGGACTTGGGGGTAGGAGAGCAGTTCTTC. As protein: CASSIGDLGVGEQFF.

The CDR3 region is CASSLAQDLTGELFF. The CDR3 DNA reads as TGTGCCAGCAGTTTAGCACAGGATCTCACCGGGGAGCTGTTTTTT. V gene TRBV28 combines with J gene TRBJ2-2, with D perhaps matching TRBD1 (5 bases). This CDR3 comprises 15 residues. Trimming removed 2 bases at V and 4 bases at J, with 11 bases between. CDR1 is MDHEN, CDR2 SYDVKM, per germline. The entire variable domain, with the rest obtained from reference TRBV28 and TRBJ2-2, is as follows: DVKVTQSSRYLVKRTGEKVFLECVQDMDHENMFWYRQDPGLGLRLIYFSYDVKMKEKGDIPEGYSVSREKKERFSLILESASTNQTSMYLCASSLAQDLTGELFFGEGSRLTVL.

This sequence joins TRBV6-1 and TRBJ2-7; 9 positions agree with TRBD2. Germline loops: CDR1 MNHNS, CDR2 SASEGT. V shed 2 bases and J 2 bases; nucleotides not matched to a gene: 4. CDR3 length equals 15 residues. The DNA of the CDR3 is TGTGCCAGCAGTGAAAGGGGACTAGCTACCTACGAGCAGTACTTC. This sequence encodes CASSERGLATYEQYF.

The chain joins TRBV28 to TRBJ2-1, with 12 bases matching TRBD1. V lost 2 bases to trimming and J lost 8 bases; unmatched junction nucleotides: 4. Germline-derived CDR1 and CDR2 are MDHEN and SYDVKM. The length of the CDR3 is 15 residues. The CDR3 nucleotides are TGTGCCAGCAGTTTAGGGACAGGGGGCCCATATGAGCAGTTCTTC. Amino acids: CASSLGTGGPYEQFF.

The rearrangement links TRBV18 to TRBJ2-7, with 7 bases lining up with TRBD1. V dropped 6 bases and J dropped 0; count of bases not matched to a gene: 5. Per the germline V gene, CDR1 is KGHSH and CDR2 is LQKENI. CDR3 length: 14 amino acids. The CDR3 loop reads CASSPGQFSYEQYF. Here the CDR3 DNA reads TGTGCCAGCTCTCCGGGACAGTTCTCCTACGAGCAGTACTTC.